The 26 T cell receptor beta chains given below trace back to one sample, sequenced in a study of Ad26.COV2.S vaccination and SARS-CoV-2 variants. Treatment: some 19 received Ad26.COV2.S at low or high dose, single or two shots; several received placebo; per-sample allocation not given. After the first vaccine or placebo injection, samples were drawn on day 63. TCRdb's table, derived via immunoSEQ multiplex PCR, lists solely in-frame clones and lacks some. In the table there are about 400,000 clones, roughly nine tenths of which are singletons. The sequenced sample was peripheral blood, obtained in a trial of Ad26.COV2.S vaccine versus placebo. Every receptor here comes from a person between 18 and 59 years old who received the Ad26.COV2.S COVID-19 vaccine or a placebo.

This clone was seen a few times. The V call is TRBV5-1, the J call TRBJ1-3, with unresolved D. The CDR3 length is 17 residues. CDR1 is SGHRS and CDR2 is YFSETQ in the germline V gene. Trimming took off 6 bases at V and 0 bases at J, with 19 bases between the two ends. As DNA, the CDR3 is TGCGCCAGCACCGATCAGATGCTCGCGAGCTCTGGAAACACCATATATTTT. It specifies CASTDQMLASSGNTIYF.

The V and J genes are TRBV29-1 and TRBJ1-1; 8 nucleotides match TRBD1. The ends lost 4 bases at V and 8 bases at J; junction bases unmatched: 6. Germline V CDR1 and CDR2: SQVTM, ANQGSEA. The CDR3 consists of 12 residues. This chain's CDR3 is CSVVGDRTEAFF. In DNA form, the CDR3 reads TGCAGCGTTGTGGGGGACAGGACGGAAGCTTTCTTT.

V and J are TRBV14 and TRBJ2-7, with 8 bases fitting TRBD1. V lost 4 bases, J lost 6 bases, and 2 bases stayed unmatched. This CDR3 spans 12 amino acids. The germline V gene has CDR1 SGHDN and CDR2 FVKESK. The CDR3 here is CASSPTGVEQYF. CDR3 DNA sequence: TGTGCCAGCAGCCCGACAGGGGTCGAGCAGTACTTC.

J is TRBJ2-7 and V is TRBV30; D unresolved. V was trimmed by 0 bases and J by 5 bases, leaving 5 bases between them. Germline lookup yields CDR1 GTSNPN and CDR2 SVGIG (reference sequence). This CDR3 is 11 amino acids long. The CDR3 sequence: CAWSVGNEQYF. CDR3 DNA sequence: TGTGCCTGGAGTGTGGGGAACGAGCAGTACTTC.

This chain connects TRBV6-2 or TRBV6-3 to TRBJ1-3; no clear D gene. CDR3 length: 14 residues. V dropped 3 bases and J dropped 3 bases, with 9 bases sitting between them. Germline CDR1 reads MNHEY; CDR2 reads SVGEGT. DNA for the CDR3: TGTGCCAGCAGTTATACCCGGAGTGGAAACACCATATATTTT. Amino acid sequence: CASSYTRSGNTIYF.

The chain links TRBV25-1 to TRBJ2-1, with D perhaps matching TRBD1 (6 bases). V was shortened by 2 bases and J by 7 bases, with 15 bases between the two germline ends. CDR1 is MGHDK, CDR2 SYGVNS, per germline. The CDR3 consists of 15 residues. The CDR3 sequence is CASSEHVGALNEQFF. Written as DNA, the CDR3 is TGTGCCAGCAGTGAACATGTGGGGGCCTTAAATGAGCAGTTCTTC.

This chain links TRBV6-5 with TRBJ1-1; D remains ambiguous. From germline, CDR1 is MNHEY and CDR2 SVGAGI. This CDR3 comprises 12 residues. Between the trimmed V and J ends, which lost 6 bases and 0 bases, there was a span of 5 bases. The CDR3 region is CASRGMNTEAFF. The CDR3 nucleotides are TGTGCCAGCAGGGGGATGAACACTGAAGCTTTCTTT.

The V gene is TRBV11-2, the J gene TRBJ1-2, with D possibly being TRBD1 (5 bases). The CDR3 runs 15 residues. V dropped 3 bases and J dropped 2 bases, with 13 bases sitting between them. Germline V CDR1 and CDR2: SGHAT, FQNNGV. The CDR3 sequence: CASSLGDLRNYGYTF. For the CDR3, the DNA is TGTGCCAGCAGCTTGGGGGACTTACGAAACTATGGCTACACCTTC.

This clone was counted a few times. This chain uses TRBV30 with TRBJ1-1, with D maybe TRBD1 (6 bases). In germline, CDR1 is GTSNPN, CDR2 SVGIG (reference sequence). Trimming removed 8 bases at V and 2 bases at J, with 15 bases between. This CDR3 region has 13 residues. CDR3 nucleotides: TGTGCCATAACTGGGACACACAACACTGAAGCTTTCTTT. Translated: CAITGTHNTEAFF. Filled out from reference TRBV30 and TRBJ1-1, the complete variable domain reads SQTIHQWPATLVQPVGSPLSLECTVEGTSNPNLYWYRQAAGRGLQLLFYSVGIGQISSEVPQNLSASRPQDRQFILSSKKLLLSDSGFYLCAITGTHNTEAFFGQGTRLTVV.

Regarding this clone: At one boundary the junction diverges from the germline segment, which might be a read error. The CDR3 nucleotides are TGTGCCAGCAGCTTGTTGGGACAGGCTTTACGCTTT. It is translated as CASSLLGQALRF. This chain uses TRBV5-5 with TRBJ1-6, with TRBD1 matching over 8 bases. This CDR3 comprises 12 residues. Germline lookup yields CDR1 SGHKS and CDR2 YYEKEE (reference sequence).

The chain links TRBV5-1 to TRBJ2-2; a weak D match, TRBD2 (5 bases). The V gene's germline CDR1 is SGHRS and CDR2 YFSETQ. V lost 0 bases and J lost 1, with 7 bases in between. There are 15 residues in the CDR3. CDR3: CASSLGTQNTGELFF. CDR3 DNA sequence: TGCGCCAGCAGCTTGGGGACTCAGAACACCGGGGAGCTGTTTTTT.

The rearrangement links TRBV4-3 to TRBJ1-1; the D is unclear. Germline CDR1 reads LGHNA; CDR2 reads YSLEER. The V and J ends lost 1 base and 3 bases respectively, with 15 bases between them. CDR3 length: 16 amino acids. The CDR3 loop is CASSQVHLSEYTEAFF. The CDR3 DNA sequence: TGCGCCAGCAGCCAAGTCCACCTCTCCGAGTACACTGAAGCTTTCTTT.

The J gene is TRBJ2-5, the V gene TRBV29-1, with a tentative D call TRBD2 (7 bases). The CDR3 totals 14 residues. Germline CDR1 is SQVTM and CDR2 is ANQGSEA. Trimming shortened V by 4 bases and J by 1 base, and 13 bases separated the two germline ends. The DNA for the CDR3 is TGCAGCGTTGGTTTGGCGGGGGCCCAAGAGACCCAGTACTTC. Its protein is CSVGLAGAQETQYF.

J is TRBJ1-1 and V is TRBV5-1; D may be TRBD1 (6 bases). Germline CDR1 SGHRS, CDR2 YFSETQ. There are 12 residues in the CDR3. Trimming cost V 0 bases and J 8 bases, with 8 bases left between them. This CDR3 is CASSLVQGEAFF. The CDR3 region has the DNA TGCGCCAGCAGCTTGGTTCAGGGGGAAGCTTTCTTT.

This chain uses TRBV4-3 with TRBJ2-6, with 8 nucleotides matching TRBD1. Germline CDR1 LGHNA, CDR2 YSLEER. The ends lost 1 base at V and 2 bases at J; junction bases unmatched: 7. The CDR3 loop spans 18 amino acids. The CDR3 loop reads CASSQGTGIYTGANVLTF. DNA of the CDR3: TGCGCCAGCAGCCAAGGGACAGGGATTTATACTGGGGCCAACGTCCTGACTTTC.

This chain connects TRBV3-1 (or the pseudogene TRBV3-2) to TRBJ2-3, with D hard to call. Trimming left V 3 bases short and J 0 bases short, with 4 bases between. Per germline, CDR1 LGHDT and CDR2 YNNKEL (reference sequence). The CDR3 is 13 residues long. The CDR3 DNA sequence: TGTGCCAGCAGCCAGAGTAGCACAGATACGCAGTATTTT. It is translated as CASSQSSTDTQYF.

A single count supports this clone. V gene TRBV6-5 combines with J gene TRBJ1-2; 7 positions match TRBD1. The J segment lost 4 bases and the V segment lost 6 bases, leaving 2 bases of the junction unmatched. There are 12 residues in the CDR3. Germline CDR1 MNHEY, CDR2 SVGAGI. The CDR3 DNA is TGTGCCAGCAGGACAGGGAGCTATGGCTACACCTTC. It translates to CASRTGSYGYTF.

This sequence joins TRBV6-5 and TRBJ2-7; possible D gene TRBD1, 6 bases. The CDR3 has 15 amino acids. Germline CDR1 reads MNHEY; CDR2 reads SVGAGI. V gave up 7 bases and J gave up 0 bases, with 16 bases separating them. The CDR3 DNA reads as TGTGCCAGCAATCCGCTGACAGGACACTCCTACGAGCAGTACTTC. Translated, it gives CASNPLTGHSYEQYF.

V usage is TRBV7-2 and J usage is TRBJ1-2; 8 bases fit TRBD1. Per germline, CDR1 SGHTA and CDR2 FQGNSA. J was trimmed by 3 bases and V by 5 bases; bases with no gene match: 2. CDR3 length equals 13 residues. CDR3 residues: CASSEQGDYGYTF. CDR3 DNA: TGTGCCAGCAGCGAACAGGGGGACTATGGCTACACCTTC.

The DNA for the CDR3 is TGTGCCAGCAGCTTAGGCGGGCAGGAAGCTAACTATGGCTACACCTTC. It encodes CASSLGGQEANYGYTF. V is TRBV7-9 and J is TRBJ1-2; D ambiguous. In germline, CDR1 is SEHNR, CDR2 FQNEAQ (reference sequence). V was shortened by 1 base and J by 0 bases, with 12 bases between the two germline ends. The length of the CDR3 is 16 residues.

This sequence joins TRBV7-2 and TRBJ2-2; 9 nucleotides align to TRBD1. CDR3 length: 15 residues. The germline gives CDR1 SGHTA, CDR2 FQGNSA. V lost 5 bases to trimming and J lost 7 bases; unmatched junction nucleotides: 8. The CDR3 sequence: CASSRNRGRGGELFF. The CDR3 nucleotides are TGTGCCAGCAGCAGAAACAGGGGGCGAGGCGGGGAGCTGTTTTTT. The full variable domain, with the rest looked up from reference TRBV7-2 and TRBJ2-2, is GAGVSQSPSNKVTEKGKDVELRCDPISGHTALYWYRQSLGQGLEFLIYFQGNSAPDKSGLPSDRFSAERTGGSVSTLTIQRTQQEDSAVYLCASSRNRGRGGELFFGEGSRLTVL.

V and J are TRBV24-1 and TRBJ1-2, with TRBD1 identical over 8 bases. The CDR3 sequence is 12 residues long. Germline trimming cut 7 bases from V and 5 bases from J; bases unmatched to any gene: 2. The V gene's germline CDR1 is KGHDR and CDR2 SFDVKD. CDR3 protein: CATSDRGYGYTF. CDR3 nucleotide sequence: TGTGCCACCAGCGACAGGGGTTATGGCTACACCTTC.

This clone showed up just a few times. The CDR3, as DNA: TGCGCCAGCAGCTTGTACCAAGAGACCCAGTACTTC. Its translation is CASSLYQETQYF. The rearrangement uses TRBV5-1 and TRBJ2-5, with D uncertain. Trimming pared 1 base from V and 0 bases from J, leaving 1 base between. CDR3 length: 12 amino acids. Germline CDR1 is SGHRS and CDR2 is YFSETQ.

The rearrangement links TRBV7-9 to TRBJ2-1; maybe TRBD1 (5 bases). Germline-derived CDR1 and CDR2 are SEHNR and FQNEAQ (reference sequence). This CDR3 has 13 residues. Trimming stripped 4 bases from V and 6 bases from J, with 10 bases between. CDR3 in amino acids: CASSWTQGNEQFF. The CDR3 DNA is TGTGCCAGCAGCTGGACGCAGGGCAATGAGCAGTTCTTC.

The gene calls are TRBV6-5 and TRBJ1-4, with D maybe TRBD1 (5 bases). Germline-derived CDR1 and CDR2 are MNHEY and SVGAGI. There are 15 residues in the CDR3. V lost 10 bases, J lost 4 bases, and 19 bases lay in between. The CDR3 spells CATIRAGVYNEKLFF. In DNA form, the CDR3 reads TGTGCCACCATCCGCGCGGGGGTCTATAATGAAAAACTGTTTTTT.

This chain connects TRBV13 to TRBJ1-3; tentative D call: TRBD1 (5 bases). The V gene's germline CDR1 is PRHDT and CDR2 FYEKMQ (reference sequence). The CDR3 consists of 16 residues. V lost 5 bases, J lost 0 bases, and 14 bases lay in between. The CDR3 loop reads CASSPGFGGSGNTIYF. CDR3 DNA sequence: TGTGCCAGCAGCCCAGGGTTCGGGGGCTCTGGAAACACCATATATTTT.